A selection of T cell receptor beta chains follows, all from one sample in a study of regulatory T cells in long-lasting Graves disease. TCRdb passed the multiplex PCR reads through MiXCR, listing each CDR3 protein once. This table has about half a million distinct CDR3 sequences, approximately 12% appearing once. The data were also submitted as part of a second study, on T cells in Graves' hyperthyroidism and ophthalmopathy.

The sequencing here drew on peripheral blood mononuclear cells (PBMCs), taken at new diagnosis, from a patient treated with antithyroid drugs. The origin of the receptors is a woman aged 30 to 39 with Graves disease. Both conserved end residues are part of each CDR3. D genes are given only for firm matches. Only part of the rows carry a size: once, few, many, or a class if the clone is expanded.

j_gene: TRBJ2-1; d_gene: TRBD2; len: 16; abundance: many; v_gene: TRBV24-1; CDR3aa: CATSDPLAAAYNEQFF; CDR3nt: TGTGCCACCAGTGATCCTCTAGCGGCGGCCTACAATGAGCAGTTCTTC
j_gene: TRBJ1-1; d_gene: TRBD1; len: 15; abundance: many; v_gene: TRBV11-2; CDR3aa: CASSFRPDRVVVAFF; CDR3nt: TGTGCCAGCAGCTTCCGTCCGGACAGGGTCGTCGTAGCTTTCTTT
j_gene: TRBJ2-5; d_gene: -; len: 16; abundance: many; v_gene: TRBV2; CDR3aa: CASSAVLDRFQETQYF; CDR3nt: TGTGCCAGCAGTGCCGTTTTGGACAGATTCCAAGAGACCCAGTACTTC
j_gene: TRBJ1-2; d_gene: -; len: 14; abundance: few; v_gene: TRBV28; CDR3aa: CASSQAIYNYGYTF; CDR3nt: TGTGCCAGCAGTCAAGCCATTTATAACTATGGCTACACCTTC
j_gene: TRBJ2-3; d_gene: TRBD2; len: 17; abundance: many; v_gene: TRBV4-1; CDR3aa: CASSQDSGRAATDTQYF; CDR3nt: TGCGCCAGCAGCCAAGACAGCGGGAGGGCTGCCACAGATACGCAGTATTTT
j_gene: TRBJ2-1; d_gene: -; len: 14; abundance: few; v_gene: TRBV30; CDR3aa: CAWKDYPRGGEQFF; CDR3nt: TGTGCCTGGAAGGACTACCCCAGGGGTGGTGAGCAGTTCTTC
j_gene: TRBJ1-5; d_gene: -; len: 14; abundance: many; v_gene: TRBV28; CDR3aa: CASCGVGGNQPQHF; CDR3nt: TGTGCCAGCTGTGGCGTGGGGGGCAATCAGCCCCAGCATTTT
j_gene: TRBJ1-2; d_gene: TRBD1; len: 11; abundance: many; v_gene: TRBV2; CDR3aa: CASRQGNGYTF; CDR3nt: TGTGCCAGCCGACAGGGGAATGGCTACACCTTC
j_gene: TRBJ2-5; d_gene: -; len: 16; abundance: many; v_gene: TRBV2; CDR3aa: CASTRNGLALQETQYF; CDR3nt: TGTGCCAGCACTCGGAATGGGCTAGCGCTTCAAGAGACCCAGTACTTC
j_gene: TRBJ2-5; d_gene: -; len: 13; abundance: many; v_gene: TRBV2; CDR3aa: CASRGDSQETQYF; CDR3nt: TGTGCCAGCAGGGGAGACAGCCAAGAGACCCAGTACTTC
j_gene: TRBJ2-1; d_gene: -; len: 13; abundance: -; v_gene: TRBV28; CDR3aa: CASSLSFYNEQFF; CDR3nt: TGTGCCAGCAGCCTAAGCTTCTACAATGAGCAGTTCTTC
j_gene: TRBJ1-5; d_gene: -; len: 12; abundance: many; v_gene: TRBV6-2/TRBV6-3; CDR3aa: CASSHRNQPQHF; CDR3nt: TGTGCCAGCAGTCACCGTAATCAGCCCCAGCATTTT
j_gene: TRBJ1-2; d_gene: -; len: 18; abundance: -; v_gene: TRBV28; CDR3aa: CASSSPGLSRDGSHGYTF; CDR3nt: TGTGCCAGCAGTTCTCCGGGACTCTCCCGGGACGGTTCCCACGGCTACACCTTC
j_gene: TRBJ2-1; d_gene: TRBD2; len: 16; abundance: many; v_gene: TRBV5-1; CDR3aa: CASSYIAGGTYNEQFF; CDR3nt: TGCGCCAGCAGCTACATAGCGGGAGGGACCTACAATGAGCAGTTCTTC
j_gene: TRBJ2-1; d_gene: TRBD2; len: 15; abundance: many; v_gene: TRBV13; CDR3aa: CASSRTSGIFNEQFF; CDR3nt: TGTGCCAGCAGCCGTACTAGCGGGATCTTTAATGAGCAGTTCTTC
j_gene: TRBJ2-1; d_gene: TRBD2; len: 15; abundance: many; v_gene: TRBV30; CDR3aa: CAWRTGTSGYNEQFF; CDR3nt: TGTGCCTGGAGGACCGGGACTAGCGGATACAATGAGCAGTTCTTC
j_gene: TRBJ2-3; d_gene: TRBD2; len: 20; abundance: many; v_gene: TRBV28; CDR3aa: CASSTRLAGGLSQSTDTQYF; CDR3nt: TGTGCCAGCAGTACTCGACTAGCGGGAGGGCTCTCTCAGAGCACAGATACGCAGTATTTT
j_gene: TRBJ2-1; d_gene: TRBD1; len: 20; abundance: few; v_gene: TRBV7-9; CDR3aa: CASSSTKDLFRDRVYNEQFF; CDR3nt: TGTGCCAGCAGCTCAACGAAGGATTTGTTCCGGGACAGAGTCTACAATGAGCAGTTCTTC
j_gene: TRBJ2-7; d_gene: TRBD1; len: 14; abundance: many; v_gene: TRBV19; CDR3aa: CASAWDRSSYEQYF; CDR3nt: TGTGCCAGTGCCTGGGACAGAAGCTCCTACGAGCAGTACTTC
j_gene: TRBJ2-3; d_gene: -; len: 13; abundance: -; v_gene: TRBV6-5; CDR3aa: CASSLPSTDTRYF; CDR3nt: TGTGCCAGCAGTTTACCTAGCACAGATACGCGGTATTTT
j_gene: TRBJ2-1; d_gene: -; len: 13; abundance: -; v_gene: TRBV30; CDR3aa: CAWTQGPVNEQFF; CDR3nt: TGTGCCTGGACCCAGGGACCCGTGAATGAGCAGTTCTTC
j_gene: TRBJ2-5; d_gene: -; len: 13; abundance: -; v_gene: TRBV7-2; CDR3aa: CASSFGSWETQYF; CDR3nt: TGTGCCAGCAGCTTCGGGTCTTGGGAGACCCAGTACTTC
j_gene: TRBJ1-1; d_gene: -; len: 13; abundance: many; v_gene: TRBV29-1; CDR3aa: CSGRTDKYTEAFF; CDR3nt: TGCAGCGGCAGGACAGATAAATACACTGAAGCTTTCTTT
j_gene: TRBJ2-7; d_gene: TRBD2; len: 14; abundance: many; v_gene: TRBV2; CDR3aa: CASSEGLASHEQYF; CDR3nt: TGTGCCAGCAGTGAGGGACTAGCAAGCCACGAGCAGTACTTC
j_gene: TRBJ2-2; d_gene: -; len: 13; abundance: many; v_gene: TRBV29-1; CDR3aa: CSVDKPNTGELFF; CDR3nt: TGCAGCGTTGACAAACCCAACACCGGGGAGCTGTTTTTT
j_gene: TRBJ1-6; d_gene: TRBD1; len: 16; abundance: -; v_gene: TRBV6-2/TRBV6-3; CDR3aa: CASSYYGDRRHSPLHF; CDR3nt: TGTGCCAGCAGTTACTATGGGGACAGGAGGCATTCACCCCTCCACTTT
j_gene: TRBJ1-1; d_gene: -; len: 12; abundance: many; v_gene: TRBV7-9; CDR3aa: CASSSGPEVPFF; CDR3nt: TGTGCCAGCAGCTCCGGGCCCGAGGTCCCTTTCTTT
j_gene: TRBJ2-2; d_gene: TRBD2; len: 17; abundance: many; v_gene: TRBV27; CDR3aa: CASKERGGLFFAGELFF; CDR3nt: TGTGCCAGCAAGGAGCGGGGAGGGTTATTTTTCGCCGGGGAGCTGTTTTTT
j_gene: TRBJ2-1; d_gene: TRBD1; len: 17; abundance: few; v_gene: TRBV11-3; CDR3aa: CASSLGPGTGYLSWQFF; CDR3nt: TGTGCCAGCAGCTTAGGCCCCGGGACAGGGTATTTAAGTTGGCAGTTCTTC
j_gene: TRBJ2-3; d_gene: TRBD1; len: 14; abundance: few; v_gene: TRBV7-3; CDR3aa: CASSSTGAADTQYF; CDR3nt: TGTGCCAGCAGCTCCACAGGGGCAGCAGATACGCAGTATTTT
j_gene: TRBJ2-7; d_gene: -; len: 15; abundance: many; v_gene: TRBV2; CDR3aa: CASSEMSWQAYEQYF; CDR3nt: TGTGCCAGCAGTGAAATGTCCTGGCAAGCCTACGAGCAGTACTTC
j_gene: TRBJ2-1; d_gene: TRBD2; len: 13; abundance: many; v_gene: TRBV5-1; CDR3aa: CASSVLAGDEQFF; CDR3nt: TGCGCCAGCAGCGTTCTAGCGGGGGATGAGCAGTTCTTC
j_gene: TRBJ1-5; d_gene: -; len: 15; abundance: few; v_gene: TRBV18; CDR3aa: CASSPSGHRNQPQHF; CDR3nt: TGTGCCAGCTCACCTTCGGGACATCGCAATCAGCCCCAGCATTTT
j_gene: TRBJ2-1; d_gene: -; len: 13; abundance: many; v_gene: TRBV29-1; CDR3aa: CSVQQSSYNEQFF; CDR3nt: TGCAGCGTTCAGCAGAGCTCCTACAATGAGCAGTTCTTC
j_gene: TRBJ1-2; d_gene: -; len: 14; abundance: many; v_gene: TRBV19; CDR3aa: CASKRQAMNYGYTF; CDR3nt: TGTGCCAGTAAGCGCCAGGCTATGAACTATGGCTACACCTTC
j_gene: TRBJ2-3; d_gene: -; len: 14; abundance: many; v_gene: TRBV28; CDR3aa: CASSLDSYTDTQYF; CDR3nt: TGTGCCAGCAGTTTAGACAGTTACACAGATACGCAGTATTTT
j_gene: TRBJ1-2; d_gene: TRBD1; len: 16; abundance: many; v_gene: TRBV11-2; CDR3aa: CASSLDGGTGGYGYTF; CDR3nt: TGTGCCAGCAGCTTAGATGGTGGGACAGGTGGCTATGGCTACACCTTC
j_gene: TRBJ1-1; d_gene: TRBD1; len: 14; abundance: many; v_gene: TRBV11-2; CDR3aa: CASSNPGQGAEAFF; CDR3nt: TGTGCCAGCAGCAATCCCGGACAGGGGGCTGAAGCTTTCTTT
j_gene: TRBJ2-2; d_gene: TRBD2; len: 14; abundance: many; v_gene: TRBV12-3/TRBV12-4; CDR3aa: CASNLAGVAGELFF; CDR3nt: TGTGCCAGCAATTTAGCGGGAGTGGCCGGGGAGCTGTTTTTT
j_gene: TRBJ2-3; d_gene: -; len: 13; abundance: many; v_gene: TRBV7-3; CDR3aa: CASSQEGTDTQYF; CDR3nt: TGTGCCAGCAGTCAGGAGGGGACAGATACGCAGTATTTT
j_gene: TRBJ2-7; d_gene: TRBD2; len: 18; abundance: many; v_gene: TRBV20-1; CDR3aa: CSARDIILAGGIAYEQYF; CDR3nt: TGCAGTGCTAGAGATATTATCCTAGCGGGAGGGATTGCCTACGAGCAGTACTTC
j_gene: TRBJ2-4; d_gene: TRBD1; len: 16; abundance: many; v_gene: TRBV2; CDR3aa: CASRAGGLWAKNIQYF; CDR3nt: TGTGCCAGCAGAGCAGGGGGTTTATGGGCCAAAAACATTCAGTACTTC